This record covers a single TCR beta chain. This clone has just a few counts. No cognate antigen has been identified for it. Per-nucleotide qualities are absent, and no much larger clonotype sits a single base away. From each donor, a single peripheral blood sample of 100 to 150 mL on average was drawn into heparinised tubes. Naive, central memory, regulatory and stem cell-like memory CD4+ T cells were sorted on a BD FACSAria II using a panel including CD45RO, CCR7, CD25, CD127, CD95 and CD27. Every sorted population had a purity above 95%. Right away, PBMCs were isolated by Lymphoprep density gradient centrifugation and were stained directly, with no culture step. So that batch effects would be minimized, each experiment stained and sorted samples in pairs, pairing one healthy donor with one patient. The record originates from a study of beta chain features in type 1 diabetes listed by TCRdb under 2018. Looking at the study overall: Mean age, gender distribution, total cell number and subset yield did not differ between patients and healthy donors. A total of around 110,000,000 sorted cells were examined across all samples, and RNA yield correlated strongly with the number of cells per subset. In the study, TCRB repertoires of sorted circulating CD4+ T cell subsets from recently diagnosed type 1 diabetes patients were compared with those of matched healthy donors. Naive and central memory subsets were obtained from all 30 or so donors, but regulatory and stem cell-like memory subsets were isolated from only 8 patients and roughly 8 healthy donors. Findings and caveats that apply to the study as a whole: Naive, central memory and regulatory TCRB repertoires appeared to be more alike among patients than among healthy donors. Shorter templates might be favored by PCR, yet because patient and control samples were amplified and corrected together, any such skew would affect both groups equally. Sequencing cDNA rather than genomic DNA could over-represent highly expressing activated cells, although activation and CD3 levels did not differ between groups. Because the HLA sub-analyses included only small numbers of individuals, any influence of HLA type on TCRB rearrangement was left unresolved. Fewer insertions and more nucleotide deletions at VDJ recombination sites were observed in patients with type 1 diabetes, implying thymic rearrangement abnormalities. A moderate but significant shortening of TCRB CDR3 length was observed in type 1 diabetes patients in all four CD4+ subsets.

The entire amount of isolated RNA was reverse transcribed using the High Capacity cDNA Reverse Transcription Kit, so the sequenced TCRB transcripts were expressed ones. Naive, central memory and regulatory T cell samples underwent deep immunoSEQ sequencing, averaging roughly 3.4 million total reads per sample. Sorted cells were lysed in RLT buffer and RNA was extracted with DNase-treated RNeasy Micro or Mini kits, depending on cell number. To prevent cross-contamination, every cell subset was processed on its own, while patient and healthy donor samples were processed together. The immunoSEQ multiplex PCR was used to amplify TCRB sequences from cDNA, generating 87-bp fragments that spanned the CDR3 region. Amplicons were sequenced on the Illumina HiSeq platform. Turning to the authors' computational methods: Synthetic template baselines were used to correct PCR bias computationally, reads within Hamming distance 2 were collapsed together, and singletons that could not be merged were discarded. Reads were aligned to IMGT to assign V, D and J genes, CDR3 length, and insertions or deletions at six rearrangement sites. Within each subset, clonotype counts were normalized to the number of sorted cells before true diversity and Gini coefficients were calculated with the tcR R package. The overlap coefficient, calculated on TCRB nucleotide sequences, was used to measure repertoire sharing. Out-of-frame TCRB sequences from naive cells were analyzed to stand in for the pre-selection repertoire. As stored in TCRdb, this immuneACCESS dataset retains in-frame rearrangements with V and J assigned. A fraction of the clones does not appear; measured against another copy, unresolved V genes explain less than half of the discrepancy, and the remainder lacks a known reason. Clone size and V and J calls were adopted from that table, with D and trimming inferred from the DNA. Here the sample has roughly 230,000 clones; approximately 10% occur a single time. Of the sample, 0.017% is held by the ten largest clones.

V gives up 3 bases and J gives up 6 bases, and the segment between their germline ends measures 4 bases. Per the germline V gene, ENHRY is the CDR1 and SYGVKD is the CDR2. The CDR3 starts with the cysteine, ends with the phenylalanine, and has 11 residues. Only the CDR3 DNA stays, 33 bases, in frame from base 1. Rearrangement joined TRBV10-3 to TRBJ2-3; there is no confident call for the D gene. Sequences were obtained from naive CD4+ T cells from blood. In light of the paper, this sample's cell subset or site label describes: true naive CD4+ T cells. This TCR derives from a man younger than 40 with type 1 diabetes. The CDR3 here reads CAISELDTQYF. Read as DNA, the sequence is TGTGCCATCAGTGAACTGGATACGCAGTATTTT.